These 20 T cell receptor beta chains originate from one sample sequenced in a study of CXCR3-negative and CXCR3-positive naive CD8 T cells. It was by 5' RACE with UMI labels that the TRB cDNA libraries were prepared. Each CDR3 protein gets one entry in TCRdb, which reprocessed the 5' RACE reads and gives no DNA. This repertoire includes 50,000 to 55,000 distinct CDR3 sequences. Sequenced material: naive CXCR3- CD8+ T cells from blood. Subset specified: CD45RO-CCR7+CD27+CD95- naive CD8+ T cells lacking CXCR3 (TNR3-). These receptors were taken from a human donor in good health. Some clones in this sample may be carry-over from other donors' samples.

The rearrangement joins TRBV29-1 to TRBJ2-2; the D call of TRBD1 rests on TCRdb alone, since no DNA is present to check it. This CDR3 is 16 amino acids long. Germline V gene data show CDR1 as SQVTM and CDR2 as ANQGSEA. The CDR3 spells CSVEASDRANTGELFF.

J is TRBJ1-5 and V is TRBV27; the D call from TCRdb, TRBD1, cannot be confirmed without DNA. There are 12 residues in the CDR3. In germline, CDR1 is MNHEY, CDR2 SMNVEV (reference sequence). This CDR3 is CASGRGGRPQHF.

The chain combines TRBV28 with TRBJ1-5; TCRdb calls TRBD1, which cannot be checked without DNA. The CDR3 length is 20 residues. Looked up from germline, CDR1 is MDHEN and CDR2 is SYDVKM. This CDR3 reads CASSPNTGTGRPSSNQPQHF.

The CDR3 loop is CASSPSSPAGGQNEQYF. J is TRBJ2-7 and V is TRBV7-9; TCRdb calls TRBD2, which cannot be checked without DNA. Germline CDR1 SEHNR, CDR2 FQNEAQ (reference sequence). The CDR3 consists of 17 residues. The whole variable domain, filled in from reference TRBV7-9 and TRBJ2-7, reads DTGVSQNPRHKITKRGQNVTFRCDPISEHNRLYWYRQTLGQGPEFLTYFQNEAQLEKSRLLSDRFSAERPKGSFSTLEIQRTEQGDSAMYLCASSPSSPAGGQNEQYFGPGTRLTVT.

This clonotype ranks as medium-sized in terms of frequency. The gene calls are TRBV29-1 and TRBJ2-7; TCRdb proposes TRBD1, but this gene call is untestable without DNA. This CDR3 is built from 16 residues. Germline loops: CDR1 SQVTM, CDR2 ANQGSEA. CDR3 loop: CSVEDLGGTGTIEQYF.

V is TRBV12-3 or TRBV12-4 and J is TRBJ2-1; TCRdb proposes TRBD1, but this gene call is untestable without DNA. The CDR3 has 15 residues. CDR3 sequence: CASSFLPGVYNEQFF.

This chain links TRBV12-2 with TRBJ1-1; the TCRdb D gene call, TRBD1, has no DNA to confirm it. TRBV12-2 is a pseudogene. This CDR3 has 12 residues. CDR3 sequence reads: CASRLMGPEAFF.

The chain joins TRBV7-3 to TRBJ2-5; with no DNA, the TCRdb D assignment of TRBD1 cannot be verified. The CDR3 runs to 14 residues. Germline V gene data show CDR1 as SGHTA and CDR2 as FQGTGA. CDR3 amino acids: CASSILAGDETQYF.

The genes are TRBV29-1 and TRBJ2-7; TCRdb's D call of TRBD1 is untestable without DNA. The germline V gene encodes CDR1 SQVTM and CDR2 ANQGSEA. The CDR3 extends over 13 amino acids. This CDR3 is CSVYSGTHYEQYF.

Frequency places this clonotype as medium-sized (0.01 to 0.1%). V gene TRBV28 combines with J gene TRBJ2-3; TCRdb names TRBD2, which stays unverified in the absence of DNA. Germline V CDR1 and CDR2: MDHEN, SYDVKM. The CDR3 spans 17 residues. This chain's CDR3 is CASSSPSRGGSTDTQYF.

The rearrangement joins TRBV28 to TRBJ2-2; TCRdb indicates TRBD1, and absent DNA this call remains unverified. This CDR3 is built from 14 residues. Germline V gives CDR1 MDHEN, CDR2 SYDVKM. The CDR3 loop is CASSLSGGTGELFF.

The chain couples TRBV10-1 to TRBJ2-5; as DNA is missing, the TRBD1 call by TCRdb cannot be tested. This CDR3 region has 18 residues. CDR1 is WNHNN and CDR2 is SYGVQD in the germline V gene (reference sequence). CDR3 residues: CASSEVEGAISSGETQYF.

This chain joins TRBV6-4 and TRBJ2-3; TCRdb picks TRBD1, but there is no DNA to check that call. Germline lookup yields CDR1 MRHNA and CDR2 SNTAGT. The CDR3 extends over 14 amino acids. This CDR3 is CASSDSGGADTQYF.

V usage is TRBV12-3 or TRBV12-4 and J usage is TRBJ2-7; TCRdb's D call, TRBD2, is unchecked because there is no DNA. The CDR3 length is 16 residues. CDR3 protein: CASRSPGLAARYEQYF.

The V call is TRBV7-2, the J call TRBJ2-3. CDR1 SGHTA and CDR2 FQGNSA come from the germline V gene. The CDR3 loop spans 14 amino acids. CDR3 region: CASSNQLSTDTQYF. The variable domain in full, completed from reference TRBV7-2 and TRBJ2-3, reads GAGVSQSPSNKVTEKGKDVELRCDPISGHTALYWYRQSLGQGLEFLIYFQGNSAPDKSGLPSDRFSAERTGGSVSTLTIQRTQQEDSAVYLCASSNQLSTDTQYFGPGTRLTVL.

V and J are TRBV4-2 and TRBJ1-1. Germline lookup yields CDR1 LGHNA and CDR2 YNFKEQ. This CDR3 has 14 amino acids. CDR3 in amino acids: CASSQQYGGTEAFF.

The rearrangement uses TRBV28 and TRBJ2-1; checking the TCRdb D call of TRBD2 is not possible without DNA. Germline V gene data show CDR1 as MDHEN and CDR2 as SYDVKM. CDR3 length: 13 residues. CDR3 amino acids: CASSLYLREAGFF.

The V and J genes are TRBV5-1 and TRBJ2-1; TCRdb designates TRBD1, a call that cannot be tested without DNA. Germline V gene lookup returns CDR1 SGHRS and CDR2 YFSETQ. The CDR3 is 13 amino acids. The CDR3 region is CASRGDRDVEQFF. Combining the CDR3 with reference TRBV5-1 and TRBJ2-1 gives the whole variable domain KAGVTQTPRYLIKTRGQQVTLSCSPISGHRSVSWYQQTPGQGLQFLFEYFSETQRNKGNFPGRFSGRQFSNSRSEMNVSTLELGDSALYLCASRGDRDVEQFFGPGTRLTVL.

The J gene is TRBJ2-7, the V gene TRBV20-1; the D gene TCRdb calls, TRBD1, cannot be checked with no DNA. The CDR3 is 15 residues long. In germline, CDR1 is DFQATT, CDR2 SNEGSKA (reference sequence). The CDR3 sequence: CSARVADRGIIEQYF.

The CDR3 loop reads CSVVWLAGNEQFF. The chain links TRBV29-1 to TRBJ2-1; TCRdb designates TRBD2, a call that cannot be tested without DNA. The CDR3 runs to 13 residues. From germline, CDR1 is SQVTM and CDR2 ANQGSEA.